This T cell receptor (beta chain) was identified during a study of blood T cell repertoires in COVID-19. Study context: From T cells, B-cell-depleted T cells, or PBMCs came the material, which was cDNA or gDNA.

This CDR3 region has 16 residues. The germline CDR1 and CDR2 sequences are SGHVS and FQNEAQ. The J segment lost 4 bases and the V segment lost 4 bases, leaving 9 bases of the junction unmatched. Assay: immunoSEQ multiplex PCR; the TCRdb copy retains only in-frame clones and omits some. The sample contains roughly 20,000 clones, about 85% of which appear only once. V and J are TRBV7-8 and TRBJ2-3; 9 nucleotides agree with TRBD1. The source of this sequence is a human donor in a cohort sampled during active COVID-19. The sample consisted of peripheral blood. In nucleotides, the CDR3 is TGTGCCAGCAGCTCGTCCGGGACAGGGTACGCAGATACGCAGTATTTT. Its translation: CASSSSGTGYADTQYF.